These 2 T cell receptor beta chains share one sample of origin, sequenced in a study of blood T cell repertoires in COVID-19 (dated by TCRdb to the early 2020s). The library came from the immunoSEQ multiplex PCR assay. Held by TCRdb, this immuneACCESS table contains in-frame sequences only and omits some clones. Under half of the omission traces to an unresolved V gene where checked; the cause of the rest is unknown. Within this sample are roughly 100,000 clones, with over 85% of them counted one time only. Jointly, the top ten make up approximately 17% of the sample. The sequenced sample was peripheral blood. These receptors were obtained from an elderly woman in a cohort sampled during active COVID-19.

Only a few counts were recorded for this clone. The CDR3 reads CASTKAQGADSPLHF. The CDR3 DNA follows: TGCGCCAGCACCAAAGCCCAGGGGGCAGATTCACCCCTCCACTTT. The chain links TRBV5-1 to TRBJ1-6; 8 bases agree with TRBD1. CDR1 and CDR2 from the germline V gene are SGHRS and YFSETQ. The CDR3 totals 15 residues. The V gene end was trimmed by 6 bases and the J gene end by 8 bases; junction bases not matched to a gene: 10.

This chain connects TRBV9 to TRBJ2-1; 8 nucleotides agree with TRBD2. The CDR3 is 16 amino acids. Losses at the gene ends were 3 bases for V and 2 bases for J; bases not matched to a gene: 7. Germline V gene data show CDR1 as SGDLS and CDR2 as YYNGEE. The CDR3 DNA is TGTGCCAGCAGCGGATCAGCGGGAGCGACCTACAATGAGCAGTTCTTC. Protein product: CASSGSAGATYNEQFF.